Below, 27 T cell receptor beta chains from the same sample are listed, as sequenced in a study of blood T cell repertoires in COVID-19. Assay: immunoSEQ multiplex PCR; the TCRdb copy retains only in-frame clones and omits some. The sample lists under 45,000 clones; approximately 88% were seen once. What was sequenced was peripheral blood. The receptors were gathered from a human donor in a cohort sampled during active COVID-19.

The chain has TRBV3-1 (or the pseudogene TRBV3-2) and TRBJ1-2, with 7 bases aligning to TRBD1. This CDR3 comprises 14 residues. Germline loops: CDR1 LGHDT, CDR2 YNNKEL (reference sequence). Unmatched junction bases numbered 7, after V lost 1 base and J lost 8 bases. The CDR3 sequence is CASSQVIQGQGYTF. CDR3 nucleotides: TGTGCCAGCAGCCAAGTAATCCAGGGACAGGGCTACACCTTC.

The chain links TRBV5-5 to TRBJ1-5; D not certain. The germline V and J ends were trimmed by 4 bases and 1 base, with 15 bases remaining between them. Germline V CDR1 and CDR2: SGHKS, YYEKEE (reference sequence). The CDR3 length is 16 residues. The CDR3 sequence: CASSPRGGGSNQPQHF. The CDR3 DNA reads as TGTGCCAGCAGCCCACGGGGAGGCGGAAGCAATCAGCCCCAGCATTTT.

V usage is TRBV7-2 and J usage is TRBJ1-3; 8 bases line up with TRBD1. CDR1 is SGHTA, CDR2 FQGNSA, per germline. Losses at the gene ends were 4 bases for V and 2 bases for J; bases not matched to a gene: 4. The CDR3 covers 15 residues. DNA for the CDR3: TGTGCCAGCAGCTCGACAGGGGCTCCTGGAAACACCATATATTTT. Its translation is CASSSTGAPGNTIYF.

Comments on this clone: At one of its ends the junction is not consistent with the germline gene, which may arise from a read error. The chain is built from TRBV18 and TRBJ2-3; TRBD1 agrees at 7 bases. This CDR3 spans 13 amino acids. Per the germline V gene, CDR1 is KGHSH and CDR2 is LQKENI. The CDR3 coding sequence is TGTGCCAGCTCGCCACAGGGGACAGATACGCAGTATTTT. This encodes CASSPQGTDTQYF.

The chain couples TRBV9 to TRBJ2-1; 8 bases line up with TRBD2. V trimming: 0 bases; J trimming: 7 bases; junction bases outside the gene matches: 12. CDR1 is SGDLS and CDR2 is YYNGEE in the germline V gene. The CDR3 spans 17 residues. The CDR3 nucleotides are TGTGCCAGCAGCGTAGATGGGAGCGGGGGCGCGTGGAATGAGCAGTTCTTC. Translating gives CASSVDGSGGAWNEQFF.

CDR3 loop: CASSERRVAGGETQYF. The CDR3 bases are TGTGCCAGCAGTGAGCGCAGGGTAGCTGGTGGGGAGACCCAGTACTTC. The V gene is TRBV2, the J gene TRBJ2-5; tentatively, D is TRBD1 (5 bases). Germline CDR1 SNHLY, CDR2 FYNNEI. Trimming removed 3 bases at V and 5 bases at J, with 19 bases between. CDR3 length: 16 residues.

The DNA for the CDR3 is TGTGCCAGCAGCGGAGCAAGCTTGACCCAGTACTTC. Its translation: CASSGASLTQYF. This chain uses TRBV9 with TRBJ2-5; unclear D gene. Trimming took off 3 bases at V and 7 bases at J, with 10 bases between the two ends. Looked up from germline, CDR1 is SGDLS and CDR2 is YYNGEE. CDR3 length equals 12 residues.

The J gene is TRBJ2-7, the V gene TRBV29-1, with 7 positions matching TRBD1. CDR1 SQVTM and CDR2 ANQGSEA come from the germline V gene. The junction had 14 bases not matched to a gene; V was cut back by 6 bases and J by 3 bases. This CDR3 has 15 amino acids. The CDR3 loop reads CSVWTGSQGFYEQYF. DNA of the CDR3: TGCAGCGTGTGGACAGGCTCTCAGGGGTTCTACGAGCAGTACTTC.

This chain uses TRBV3-1 (or the pseudogene TRBV3-2) with TRBJ2-7; TRBD1 might be the D (5 bases). CDR3 length: 12 amino acids. V was cut by 4 bases and J by 6 bases, with 10 bases left in between. Per the germline V gene, CDR1 is LGHDT and CDR2 is YNNKEL (reference sequence). The DNA of the CDR3 is TGTGCCAGCAGCCTGGCTGGGGCCGAGCAGTACTTC. It codes for CASSLAGAEQYF.

The CDR3 nucleotides read TGTGCCAGCAGCCTGCTGTCGGGGTGGGATGAAAAACTGTTTTTT. Amino acids: CASSLLSGWDEKLFF. This rearrangement joins TRBV3-1 (or the pseudogene TRBV3-2) to TRBJ1-4; D is unresolved. Per the germline V gene, CDR1 is LGHDT and CDR2 is YNNKEL (reference sequence). The CDR3 contains 15 residues. The ends were cut back, 4 bases at V and 6 bases at J, with 15 bases in the middle.

The table lists this clone with a count of one. V gene TRBV1 combines with J gene TRBJ2-1; whether TRBD2, the table's D call, matches the DNA was not checked. TRBV1 is a listed pseudogene. The CDR3 contains 17 residues. CDR3 sequence (DNA): TGCACCAGCAGCCAAGATTCGGGACTAGCCCGGCCTTATGAGCAGTTCTTC. The encoded protein is CTSSQDSGLARPYEQFF.

The V and J genes are TRBV7-2 and TRBJ1-3, with D perhaps matching TRBD1 (6 bases). The V gene lost 4 bases and the J gene lost 4 bases, with 17 bases spanning the gap. The CDR3 sequence is 16 residues long. Germline V gives CDR1 SGHTA, CDR2 FQGNSA. CDR3 in amino acids: CASSWPPKGGGNTIYF. CDR3 coding DNA: TGTGCCAGCAGCTGGCCCCCGAAAGGGGGAGGAAACACCATATATTTT.

This chain links TRBV21-1 with TRBJ1-4; no check of the table's D call, TRBD1, against the DNA was made. TRBV21-1 is marked as a pseudogene. This CDR3 spans 15 amino acids. Written as DNA, the CDR3 is TGTGCCAGCAGCAAAAGGGCAGGGCTCGATGAAAAACTGTTTTTT. Translating gives CASSKRAGLDEKLFF.

J is TRBJ1-2 and V is TRBV11-1, with a possible D match to TRBD1 (6 bases). The CDR3 has 15 amino acids. Germline-derived CDR1 and CDR2 are SGHAT and FQDESV (reference sequence). V shed 5 bases and J shed 6 bases, with 19 bases lying between them. The DNA of the CDR3 is TGTGCCAGCAGCACCTCCGGAGCAGGGGCCCATGGCTACACCTTC. It yields the protein CASSTSGAGAHGYTF.

The V and J genes are TRBV7-2 and TRBJ2-5, with D tentatively TRBD1 (5 bases). Germline loops: CDR1 SGHTA, CDR2 FQGNSA. The V end lost 5 bases, the J end lost 2 bases, and 15 bases lay between the germline ends. The CDR3 extends over 15 amino acids. The CDR3 here is CASSPNLRGQETQYF. In DNA, the CDR3 is TGTGCCAGCAGCCCGAACCTAAGGGGACAAGAGACCCAGTACTTC.

The V and J genes are TRBV30 and TRBJ2-7, with D hard to call. V lost 2 bases to trimming and J lost 3 bases, with 14 bases between them. The CDR3 has 14 residues. Germline V gene data show CDR1 as GTSNPN and CDR2 as SVGIG (reference sequence). CDR3 nucleotides: TGTGCCTGGAGTCCGTACTCGTCACTCTACGAGCAGTACTTC. It specifies CAWSPYSSLYEQYF.

This sequence joins TRBV28 and TRBJ2-7; no firm D call. Germline assignment: CDR1 MDHEN and CDR2 SYDVKM. V lost 3 bases to trimming and J lost 0 bases, with 15 bases between them. CDR3 length: 16 residues. The CDR3: CASSFYSQAISYEQYF. CDR3 in DNA: TGTGCCAGCAGTTTCTACTCCCAGGCGATCTCCTACGAGCAGTACTTC.

The chain couples TRBV2 to TRBJ2-1, with 7 bases lining up with TRBD2. The length of the CDR3 is 14 residues. CDR1 is SNHLY and CDR2 is FYNNEI in the germline V gene. The junction had 5 bases not matched to a gene; V was cut back by 2 bases and J by 7 bases. CDR3 DNA: TGTGCCAGCAGTGAATGGGGGGGAGGAAATGAGCAGTTCTTC. Its protein is CASSEWGGGNEQFF. The full variable domain, rest sourced from reference TRBV2 and TRBJ2-1, is EPEVTQTPSHQVTQMGQEVILRCVPISNHLYFYWYRQILGQKVEFLVSFYNNEISEKSEIFDDQFSVERPDGSNFTLKIRSTKLEDSAMYFCASSEWGGGNEQFFGPGTRLTVL.

There are a few counts of this clone. The J gene is TRBJ2-1, the V gene TRBV5-1; 9 nucleotides line up with TRBD2. Germline assignment: CDR1 SGHRS and CDR2 YFSETQ. This CDR3 region has 18 residues. V shed 0 bases and J 1 base; nucleotides not matched to a gene: 8. The CDR3 coding sequence is TGCGCCAGCAGCTTGGCGGCTAGCGGGACATCGTCCTACAATGAGCAGTTCTTC. As protein: CASSLAASGTSSYNEQFF.

V gene TRBV15 combines with J gene TRBJ1-2; D may be TRBD1 (5 bases). Trimming removed 2 bases from V and 4 bases from J, with 8 bases in between. In germline, CDR1 is LNHNV, CDR2 YYDKDF (reference sequence). The CDR3 extends over 13 amino acids. The CDR3 protein is CATSRQGIYGYTF. The CDR3 DNA reads TGTGCCACCAGCAGACAGGGTATCTATGGCTACACCTTC.

In its sample, this clone was seen a few times. The CDR3 coding sequence is TGTGCCAGCACCCGGGCTAGCGGGATCCCTGAGACCCAGTACTTC. Amino acid sequence: CASTRASGIPETQYF. V is TRBV2 and J is TRBJ2-5; 9 bases map to TRBD2. After removal of 7 bases from V and 5 bases from J, the junction contained 11 bases not matched to a gene. Germline CDR1 reads SNHLY; CDR2 reads FYNNEI. The CDR3 is 15 amino acids.

This clone occurred once. This chain connects TRBV9 to TRBJ2-7; 9 bases map to TRBD1. Germline V gene lookup returns CDR1 SGDLS and CDR2 YYNGEE. This CDR3 has 15 residues. Trimming at V came to 0 bases and at J to 2 bases, leaving 3 bases not matched to a gene. Written as DNA, the CDR3 is TGTGCCAGCAGCGTAGCGGACAGGGGTGCCTACGAGCAGTACTTC. Amino acid sequence: CASSVADRGAYEQYF.

This clone was detected once. The gene calls are TRBV27 and TRBJ2-7; 11 bases line up with TRBD1. This CDR3 is 14 amino acids long. Germline V gene data show CDR1 as MNHEY and CDR2 as SMNVEV (reference sequence). With 6 bases clipped from V and 5 bases from J, the junction kept 6 bases outside the gene matches. In nucleotides, the CDR3 is TGTGCCAGCAGGGGACAGGGGGATCGAGACGAGCAGTACTTC. Its translation is CASRGQGDRDEQYF.

The V and J genes are TRBV27 and TRBJ1-5; D is undetermined. This CDR3 has 13 amino acids. Germline CDR1 reads MNHEY; CDR2 reads SMNVEV (reference sequence). V lost 3 bases and J 4 bases, leaving 7 bases between the germline ends. The CDR3 is CASSFGNNQPQHF. The CDR3 DNA reads as TGTGCCAGCAGTTTCGGTAATAATCAGCCCCAGCATTTT.

This chain connects TRBV28 to TRBJ1-6; D is unclear. The CDR3 is 15 amino acids. Trimming took off 3 bases at V and 7 bases at J, with 13 bases between the two ends. Germline V gives CDR1 MDHEN, CDR2 SYDVKM. The CDR3 loop is CASSFWQEANSPLHF. DNA for the CDR3: TGTGCCAGCAGTTTCTGGCAGGAGGCAAATTCACCCCTCCACTTT.

The J gene is TRBJ1-5, the V gene TRBV19; D ambiguous. The CDR3 consists of 14 residues. Germline V gives CDR1 LNHDA, CDR2 SQIVND (reference sequence). V lost 1 base, J lost 2 bases, and 6 bases lay in between. CDR3 amino acids: CASSIVGGNQPQHF. DNA for the CDR3: TGTGCCAGTAGTATAGTCGGGGGCAATCAGCCCCAGCATTTT.

CDR3 region: CASRGQTRPSNQPQHF. The CDR3 DNA reads TGTGCCAGCAGGGGACAAACCCGACCTAGCAATCAGCCCCAGCATTTT. This rearrangement joins TRBV6-6 to TRBJ1-5; perhaps TRBD1 as D (6 bases). This CDR3 region has 16 residues. CDR1 MNHNY and CDR2 SVGAGI come from the germline V gene (reference sequence). Deletions cut 6 bases from V and 0 bases from J, with 15 bases between.